These 13 T cell receptor beta chains originate from one sample sequenced in a study of cytomegalovirus exposure and HLA in healthy donors. TCRdb's copy holds only in-frame clones and misses some; the assay was immunoSEQ multiplex PCR. The table records approximately 200,000 clones, around 80% of them present only once. Sequencing was carried out using PBMCs. The receptors originated from a woman aged 25 to 39 in good health and CMV-seronegative.

The gene calls are TRBV6-1 and TRBJ1-2; D is unclear. The CDR3 is made up of 13 amino acids. Per the germline V gene, CDR1 is MNHNS and CDR2 is SASEGT. Trimming took 2 bases from V and 4 from J, leaving 8 bases between them. CDR3 nucleotide sequence: TGTGCCAGCAGTGAACCGGAGGTCTATGGCTACACCTTC. The encoded protein is CASSEPEVYGYTF.

This chain joins TRBV18 and TRBJ1-2; perhaps TRBD1 as D (5 bases). In germline, CDR1 is KGHSH, CDR2 LQKENI. V was cut by 6 bases and J by 1 base, with 12 bases left in between. The CDR3 is made up of 14 amino acids. The CDR3 here is CASSPTGINYGYTF. In nucleotides, the CDR3 is TGTGCCAGCTCGCCAACAGGAATTAACTATGGCTACACCTTC.

This clone was detected once. This sequence joins TRBV12-5 and TRBJ2-7; D is perhaps TRBD1 (6 bases). Per the germline V gene, CDR1 is LGHNT and CDR2 is FRNRAP. The CDR3 has 14 residues. V shed 5 bases and J shed 5 bases, with 16 bases lying between them. The CDR3 spells CASGPTRQANEQYF. CDR3 nucleotide sequence: TGTGCTAGTGGTCCAACTCGACAGGCCAACGAGCAGTACTTC.

This clone was seen only a few times. The V gene is TRBV4-2, the J gene TRBJ2-2, with 11 bases fitting TRBD2. With V trimmed by 5 bases and J by 5 bases, 4 bases remained unmatched. In germline, CDR1 is LGHNA, CDR2 YNFKEQ. The CDR3 runs to 15 residues. Here the CDR3 reads CASSSASGGTGELFF. The CDR3 nucleotides read TGTGCCAGCAGCTCGGCTAGCGGGGGGACCGGGGAGCTGTTTTTT.

The rearrangement links TRBV18 to TRBJ2-7; 12 bases match TRBD2. V shed 4 bases, J shed 6 bases, and the junction held 4 bases outside the gene matches. CDR3 length: 14 amino acids. Germline values: CDR1 KGHSH, CDR2 LQKENI. The CDR3 DNA follows: TGTGCCAGCTCACAGACTAGCGGGGGCGGCGAGCAGTACTTC. Encoded protein: CASSQTSGGGEQYF.

This chain joins TRBV7-9 and TRBJ2-7; TRBD1 agrees at 9 bases. Germline loops: CDR1 SEHNR, CDR2 FQNEAQ (reference sequence). The CDR3 runs 17 residues. V lost 5 bases, J lost 4 bases, and 15 bases stayed unmatched. The CDR3 is CASSSPPGQGIHYEQYF. CDR3 sequence (DNA): TGTGCCAGCAGCAGCCCTCCGGGACAGGGAATTCATTACGAGCAGTACTTC.

V usage is TRBV27 and J usage is TRBJ1-6; TRBD1 agrees at 9 bases. V shed 5 bases, J shed 2 bases, and the junction held 10 bases outside the gene matches. The CDR3 sequence is 18 residues long. CDR1 and CDR2 from the germline V gene are MNHEY and SMNVEV (reference sequence). Here the CDR3 DNA reads TGTGCCAGCAGTCCTATTAGGACAGGGGTTACCTATAATTCACCCCTCCACTTT. It codes for CASSPIRTGVTYNSPLHF.

This chain uses TRBV29-1 with TRBJ1-4; TRBD1 is a possible D gene (5 bases). The CDR3 runs to 14 residues. The germline V and J ends were trimmed by 7 bases and 0 bases, with 12 bases remaining between them. Germline-derived CDR1 and CDR2 are SQVTM and ANQGSEA. The CDR3 DNA follows: TGCAGCGCAGTGACAGATGCAACTAATGAAAAACTGTTTTTT. Protein sequence: CSAVTDATNEKLFF.

The chain uses TRBV4-1 and TRBJ1-1; D might be TRBD1 (5 bases). The germline CDR1 and CDR2 sequences are MGHRA and YSYEKL. Trimming removed 1 base at V and 1 base at J, with 13 bases between. This CDR3 spans 16 amino acids. As DNA, the CDR3 is TGCGCCAGCAGCCAAGGTCTTATTGGGGCGAACACTGAAGCTTTCTTT. Translated, it gives CASSQGLIGANTEAFF.

V gene TRBV6-5 combines with J gene TRBJ1-5; D gene ambiguous. Trimming took 4 bases from V and 5 from J, leaving 12 bases between them. The V gene's germline CDR1 is MNHEY and CDR2 SVGAGI. This CDR3 has 14 amino acids. The CDR3 DNA reads TGTGCCAGCAGTTCTCTGGGGAGGGATCAGCCCCAGCATTTT. Translated, it gives CASSSLGRDQPQHF.

The J gene is TRBJ2-7, the V gene TRBV5-8, with TRBD2 matching 9 bases. V lost 0 bases to trimming and J lost 2 bases; unmatched junction nucleotides: 9. CDR3 size: 17 residues. The V gene's germline CDR1 is SGHTS and CDR2 YDEGEE. The DNA for the CDR3 is TGTGCCAGCAGCTTGGCCTTCCTCATAGCGGGGGCCTACGAGCAGTACTTC. Protein: CASSLAFLIAGAYEQYF.

This sequence joins TRBV15 and TRBJ2-1; 7 bases fit TRBD1. Looked up from germline, CDR1 is LNHNV and CDR2 is YYDKDF (reference sequence). This CDR3 has 13 amino acids. V lost 3 bases to trimming and J lost 7 bases; unmatched junction nucleotides: 3. CDR3 DNA sequence: TGTGCCACCAGCAGCTTCAGGGGGAATGAGCAGTTCTTC. The encoded protein is CATSSFRGNEQFF.

V usage is TRBV28 and J usage is TRBJ2-7; D may be TRBD1 (6 bases). The ends were cut back, 6 bases at V and 4 bases at J, with 16 bases in the middle. The germline gives CDR1 MDHEN, CDR2 SYDVKM. The CDR3 spans 14 residues. CDR3 coding DNA: TGTGCCAGCAGCCCCGGGACATATGGGTACGAGCAGTACTTC. Translating it yields CASSPGTYGYEQYF.